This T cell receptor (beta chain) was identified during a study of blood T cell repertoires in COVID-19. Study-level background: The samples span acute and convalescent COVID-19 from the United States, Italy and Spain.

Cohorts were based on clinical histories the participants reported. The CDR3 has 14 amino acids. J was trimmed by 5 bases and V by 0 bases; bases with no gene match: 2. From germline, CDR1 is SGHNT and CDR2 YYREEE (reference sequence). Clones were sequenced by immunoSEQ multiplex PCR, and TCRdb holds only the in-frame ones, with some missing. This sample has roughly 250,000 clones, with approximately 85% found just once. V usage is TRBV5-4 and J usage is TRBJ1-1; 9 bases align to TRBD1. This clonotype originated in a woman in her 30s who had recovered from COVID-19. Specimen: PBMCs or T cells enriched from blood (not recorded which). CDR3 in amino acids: CASSLGTGDTEAFF. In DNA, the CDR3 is TGTGCCAGCAGCTTGGGGACAGGGGATACTGAAGCTTTCTTT.